These 9 T cell receptor beta chains were all obtained from the same sample, sequenced in a study of OX40 agonist ivuxolimab in advanced cancers. Measured with immunoSEQ multiplex PCR; TCRdb has only the in-frame clones, and not every one. The profile shows about 140,000 clones, less than 95% of them singletons. The sample consisted of CD4+ or CD8+ T cells sorted from blood, taken in a trial of the OX40 agonist ivuxolimab. The receptors shown here come from an adult with an advanced solid tumor such as melanoma, head and neck, liver or kidney cancer.

This chain uses TRBV4-1 with TRBJ2-3; D gene unclear. The germline V gene encodes CDR1 MGHRA and CDR2 YSYEKL. CDR3 length: 15 amino acids. The ends were cut back, 0 bases at V and 5 bases at J, with 12 bases in the middle. CDR3 protein: CASSQDVFSRDTQYF. The CDR3 bases are TGCGCCAGCAGCCAAGATGTTTTTAGCCGAGATACGCAGTATTTT.

The V gene is TRBV29-1, the J gene TRBJ1-5, with a possible D match to TRBD1 (6 bases). Germline assignment: CDR1 SQVTM and CDR2 ANQGSEA. V was pared by 5 bases and J by 5 bases, with 16 bases between. There are 14 residues in the CDR3. DNA of the CDR3: TGCAGCGTTCAGGGGCAGGGAGGTGATCAGCCCCAGCATTTT. This gives the protein CSVQGQGGDQPQHF. The full variable domain, with the rest looked up from reference TRBV29-1 and TRBJ1-5, is SAVISQKPSRDICQRGTSLTIQCQVDSQVTMMFWYRQQPGQSLTLIATANQGSEATYESGFVIDKFPISRPNLTFSTLTVSNMSPEDSSIYLCSVQGQGGDQPQHFGDGTRLSIL.

CDR3: CASSGSGSGNEQFF. The DNA of the CDR3 is TGTGCCAGCAGCGGAAGCGGGAGTGGAAATGAGCAGTTCTTC. The chain joins TRBV9 to TRBJ2-1; 8 bases are a match to TRBD2. Germline CDR1 SGDLS, CDR2 YYNGEE. CDR3 length: 14 residues. V gave up 3 bases and J gave up 7 bases; unmatched junction bases: 6.

V usage is TRBV7-2 and J usage is TRBJ2-7, with D possibly TRBD2 on 5 matching bases. This CDR3 spans 13 amino acids. V lost 5 bases, J lost 3 bases, and 11 bases lay in between. Germline V gene lookup returns CDR1 SGHTA and CDR2 FQGNSA. The chain's CDR3 is CASSPSGNYEQYF. CDR3 nucleotides: TGTGCCAGCAGCCCATCGGGGAACTACGAGCAGTACTTC.

This chain's CDR3 is CASSLGLAGAGDTQYF. The CDR3 nucleotides are TGCGCCAGCAGCTTGGGCCTAGCGGGAGCAGGAGATACGCAGTATTTT. The chain combines TRBV5-1 with TRBJ2-3; 10 bases are a match to TRBD2. CDR3 length equals 16 residues. After removal of 0 bases from V and 5 bases from J, the junction contained 6 bases not matched to a gene. Germline loops: CDR1 SGHRS, CDR2 YFSETQ.

The chain joins TRBV6-6 to TRBJ2-1; D perhaps matches TRBD2 (6 bases). The CDR3 loop spans 14 amino acids. Trimming pared 1 base from V and 5 bases from J, leaving 9 bases between. Germline assignment: CDR1 MNHNY and CDR2 SVGAGI (reference sequence). This CDR3 is CASSYLLADNEQFF. DNA of the CDR3: TGTGCCAGCAGTTACTTGTTAGCGGACAATGAGCAGTTCTTC.

The V and J genes are TRBV7-3 and TRBJ1-6; D uncertain. The length of the CDR3 is 13 residues. Trimming pared 3 bases from V and 10 bases from J, leaving 10 bases between. CDR1 is SGHTA and CDR2 is FQGTGA in the germline V gene. This CDR3 reads CASSFGAGSPLHF. The DNA for the CDR3 is TGTGCCAGCAGCTTTGGCGCCGGGTCACCCCTCCACTTT.

The chain combines TRBV5-1 with TRBJ2-4; 13 positions agree with TRBD2. The CDR3 is made up of 13 amino acids. The germline V gene has CDR1 SGHRS and CDR2 YFSETQ. The V gene end was trimmed by 4 bases and the J gene end by 10 bases; junction bases not matched to a gene: 2. CDR3 protein: CASSPGLAGIQYF. The CDR3 coding sequence is TGCGCCAGCAGCCCGGGACTAGCGGGGATTCAGTACTTC.

The chain carries TRBV19 and TRBJ1-1; unclear D gene. Trimming took off 7 bases at V and 1 base at J, with 13 bases between the two ends. The CDR3 sequence is 14 residues long. Germline lookup yields CDR1 LNHDA and CDR2 SQIVND (reference sequence). CDR3 loop: CASTPLRENTEAFF. As DNA, the CDR3 is TGTGCCAGTACCCCCTTGAGGGAGAACACTGAAGCTTTCTTT.